This T cell receptor (beta chain) was recorded in a study of post-analysis software for immune sequencing data. The CDR3 consists of 14 residues. In germline, CDR1 is MGHRA, CDR2 YSYEKL. Trimming took off 1 base at V and 1 base at J, with 7 bases between the two ends. On this clonotype itself: Its matching antigen is unknown.

Study-level points and caveats: When patients were compared with controls, about five TRBV segments were more frequent, TRBV5-6, TRBV5-1 and TRBV20-1 among them. Controls' normalized Chao1 diversity significantly exceeded that of multiple sclerosis patients.

Prepared libraries of TCR beta cDNA carried unique molecular identifiers. One entry per CDR3 protein, called by TCRdb with MiXCR from the PCR reads. The table lists fewer than 850,000 distinct CDR3 sequences, roughly 27% of them singletons, with approximately 0.6% in the top ten. Material for sequencing was blood. The chain is built from TRBV4-1 and TRBJ1-1, with D unclear. The sequence derives from a girl under 18 with multiple sclerosis. Here the CDR3 DNA reads TGCGCCAGCAGCCAAGGGGCAGGGAACACTGAAGCTTTCTTT. It is translated as CASSQGAGNTEAFF.